The 30 T cell receptor beta chains given below trace back to one sample, sequenced in a study of T-cell memory formation after mild COVID-19 listed by TCRdb under 2021. The library was generated by 5' RACE. TCRdb names Illumina NovaSeq 6000 as the instrument used. TCRdb trimmed the raw reads at Q25, called clones with MiXCR and kept productive beta chains. Identical CDR3 protein sequences are pooled into one entry, listed with their most common genes and DNA. The sample includes 300,000 to 350,000 distinct CDR3 sequences, with approximately 19% observed a single time. The ten top clones hold 20% to 25% of the sample. Sequencing input: PBMCs or a T cell subset sorted from them (not recorded which). The source of these receptors is a man aged 18 to 30 who had mild COVID-19 (a few samples of this study predate the infection). The sample titles of this study are shuffled in the database, so cell type and time point are left out; the donor was told from shared clones.

The rearrangement links TRBV5-4 to TRBJ1-5, with no clear D. The CDR3 is 13 amino acids. V was shortened by 4 bases and J by 7 bases, with 12 bases between the two germline ends. CDR1 and CDR2 from the germline V gene are SGHNT and YYREEE (reference sequence). The chain's CDR3 is CASSREAGQPQHF. The CDR3, as DNA: TGTGCCAGCAGCAGGGAAGCGGGGCAGCCCCAGCATTTT.

The rearrangement links TRBV12-3 or TRBV12-4 to TRBJ1-1; no firm D call. Trimming removed 1 base at V and 8 bases at J, with 14 bases between. CDR3 size: 14 residues. The DNA for the CDR3 is TGTGCCAGCAGTTTAGGCATGGGCTGGGAAGAAGCTTTCTTT. Its protein product is CASSLGMGWEEAFF.

This clonotype was seen a few times. This chain's CDR3 is CASSYGTGGTGELFF. DNA for the CDR3: TGTGCCAGCAGTTACGGGACGGGGGGCACCGGGGAGCTGTTTTTT. The chain combines TRBV6-5 with TRBJ2-2; 7 positions agree with TRBD2. CDR1 and CDR2 (germline): MNHEY, SVGAGI. Losses at the gene ends were 2 bases for V and 4 bases for J; bases not matched to a gene: 4. The CDR3 extends over 15 amino acids.

This clonotype turned up a few times. CDR3 nucleotide sequence: TGTGCCAGCAGCCGTAGACTAGCGCCCAACCTCGGAGAGACCCAGTACTTC. It yields the protein CASSRRLAPNLGETQYF. This chain connects TRBV7-2 to TRBJ2-5; the match to TRBD2 covers 8 bases. This CDR3 contains 17 residues. The V gene end was trimmed by 5 bases and the J gene end by 4 bases; junction bases not matched to a gene: 15. Germline V gene data show CDR1 as SGHTA and CDR2 as FQGNSA.

The table lists this clonotype with a few counts. The rearrangement joins TRBV12-3 or TRBV12-4 to TRBJ1-6; 10 bases map to TRBD1. CDR3 length: 15 residues. With V trimmed by 5 bases and J by 6 bases, 4 bases remained unmatched. The CDR3 DNA follows: TGTGCCAGCAGTCCACGGACAGGGGGTAATTCACCCCTCCACTTT. Its translation: CASSPRTGGNSPLHF.

This clonotype has ten or more counts. The chain employs TRBV6-2 or TRBV6-3 and TRBJ2-1; the match to TRBD1 covers 10 bases. Germline V lookup: CDR1 MNHEY, CDR2 SVGEGT. This CDR3 is 14 amino acids long. V dropped 5 bases and J dropped 14; count of bases not matched to a gene: 12. CDR3 nucleotide sequence: TGTGCCAGCAGTACAAGCCCGGACAGGGGGAGGGAGTTCTTC. Protein product: CASSTSPDRGREFF.

Only a few counts were recorded for this clonotype. The rearrangement links TRBV5-1 to TRBJ2-2; D gene uncertain. This CDR3 spans 14 amino acids. Germline loops: CDR1 SGHRS, CDR2 YFSETQ. V gave up 0 bases and J gave up 4 bases, with 7 bases separating them. The CDR3 DNA is TGCGCCAGCAGCTTGGGACATGGCACCGGGGAGCTGTTTTTT. Translation gives CASSLGHGTGELFF.

CDR3 bases: TGTGCCAGCAGCTTATCTCGCAGCCAAGAGACCCAGTACTTC. Protein product: CASSLSRSQETQYF. The chain couples TRBV11-1 to TRBJ2-5, with D unclear. Germline values: CDR1 SGHAT, CDR2 FQDESV (reference sequence). V lost 2 bases to trimming and J lost 1 base, with 8 bases between them. The CDR3 is 14 residues long.

J is TRBJ2-5 and V is TRBV7-9; TRBD2 agrees at 7 bases. After removal of 3 bases from V and 4 bases from J, the junction contained 8 bases not matched to a gene. CDR3 length: 15 residues. The germline CDR1 and CDR2 sequences are SEHNR and FQNEAQ (reference sequence). CDR3 residues: CASSFLTGEGETQYF. CDR3 coding DNA: TGTGCCAGCAGCTTTCTTACGGGGGAGGGAGAGACCCAGTACTTC.

V and J are TRBV9 and TRBJ2-3; no reliable D call. V dropped 3 bases and J dropped 6 bases, with 5 bases sitting between them. CDR3 length equals 11 residues. Germline CDR1 is SGDLS and CDR2 is YYNGEE. This chain's CDR3 is CASSAYDTQYF. CDR3 nucleotide sequence: TGTGCCAGCAGCGCGTACGATACGCAGTATTTT.

The chain uses TRBV27 and TRBJ2-7; 10 positions match TRBD1. CDR3 size: 16 residues. Germline V gene data show CDR1 as MNHEY and CDR2 as SMNVEV (reference sequence). V was clipped by 4 bases and J by 5 bases; unmatched bases: 11. CDR3 nucleotide sequence: TGTGCCAGCAGTTGGCTACCGGGACAGGGGAAGGACGAGCAGTACTTC. Amino acid sequence: CASSWLPGQGKDEQYF.

The chain links TRBV2 to TRBJ2-7; D possibly uses TRBD1 or TRBD2 (5 bases each). CDR1 is SNHLY, CDR2 FYNNEI, per germline. CDR3 length equals 13 residues. V shed 7 bases and J shed 7 bases, with 17 bases lying between them. The CDR3 nucleotides are TGTGCCAGCACGGACCGGGGCTTGAGGGAGCAGTACTTC. As protein: CASTDRGLREQYF. Based on the CDR3 plus reference TRBV2 and TRBJ2-7, the full variable domain is EPEVTQTPSHQVTQMGQEVILRCVPISNHLYFYWYRQILGQKVEFLVSFYNNEISEKSEIFDDQFSVERPDGSNFTLKIRSTKLEDSAMYFCASTDRGLREQYFGPGTRLTVT.

The CDR3 coding sequence is TGTGCCAGCTCACCAGGGCAGGGGGCTGAAGCTTTCTTT. The encoded protein is CASSPGQGAEAFF. V is TRBV18 and J is TRBJ1-1; 7 bases are shared with TRBD1. V lost 2 bases, J lost 6 bases, and 3 bases stayed unmatched. Germline V gene lookup returns CDR1 KGHSH and CDR2 LQKENI. The CDR3 contains 13 residues.

This clonotype has a count of ten or more. The DNA of the CDR3 is TGCAGCCCCGTAGGAGAAACTGAAGCTTTCTTT. Translation: CSPVGETEAFF. The V call is TRBV20-1, the J call TRBJ1-1, with unresolved D. Looked up from germline, CDR1 is DFQATT and CDR2 is SNEGSKA (reference sequence). This CDR3 is 11 amino acids long.

This clonotype was seen more than once but under ten times. This chain connects TRBV4-2 to TRBJ1-3; D uncertain. This CDR3 spans 16 amino acids. The V and J ends lost 4 bases and 2 bases respectively, with 15 bases between them. CDR1 and CDR2 from the germline V gene are LGHNA and YNFKEQ. In DNA, the CDR3 is TGTGCCAGCAGCCGGGAAAGGCTGACTCCTGGAAACACCATATATTTT. It is translated as CASSRERLTPGNTIYF.

The genes are TRBV6-1 and TRBJ2-7; TRBD1 matches at 7 bases. The CDR3 is 14 residues long. Germline V CDR1 and CDR2: MNHNS, SASEGT. The ends lost 5 bases at V and 6 bases at J; junction bases unmatched: 10. In nucleotides, the CDR3 is TGTGCCAGCAGTACCGGGACAGCCATACGCGAGCAGTACGTC. Its translation: CASSTGTAIREQYV.

This clonotype was counted only a few times. This rearrangement joins TRBV3-1 to TRBJ2-1; TRBD2 matches 9 bases. CDR3 size: 13 residues. CDR1 is LGHDT and CDR2 is YNNKEL in the germline V gene (reference sequence). The V and J ends lost 3 bases and 10 bases, in that order; junction bases with no gene match: 4. The CDR3 protein is CASSQALAGEQFF. The CDR3 DNA sequence: TGTGCCAGCAGCCAGGCTCTAGCGGGGGAGCAGTTCTTC.

This clonotype was observed a few times. V and J are TRBV5-1 and TRBJ1-1; 7 bases match TRBD1. This CDR3 has 14 residues. Germline trimming cut 4 bases from V and 4 bases from J; bases unmatched to any gene: 7. Germline V gives CDR1 SGHRS, CDR2 YFSETQ. Written as DNA, the CDR3 is TGCGCCAGCAGCCGACAGGGCGGTAGCACTGAAGCTTTCTTT. It codes for CASSRQGGSTEAFF.

The V and J genes are TRBV2 and TRBJ1-1; TRBD1 aligns across 8 bases. V lost 8 bases, J lost 0 bases, and 20 bases stayed unmatched. The CDR3 length is 19 residues. Per the germline V gene, CDR1 is SNHLY and CDR2 is FYNNEI. The CDR3 region has the DNA TGTGCCAGCTCCGCTCCCCCAGGGGGCCTCCGATTCATGAACACTGAAGCTTTCTTT. Translated, it gives CASSAPPGGLRFMNTEAFF.

This chain joins TRBV2 and TRBJ2-3; 8 bases are shared with TRBD1. Germline CDR1 SNHLY, CDR2 FYNNEI. Trimming took 6 bases from V and 4 from J; bases not matched to a gene: 12. This CDR3 contains 16 residues. The CDR3 loop reads CASRRRQGKVADTQYF. Here the CDR3 DNA reads TGTGCCAGCAGGAGACGACAGGGGAAGGTGGCAGATACGCAGTATTTT. Full variable domain (missing parts from reference TRBV2 and TRBJ2-3): EPEVTQTPSHQVTQMGQEVILRCVPISNHLYFYWYRQILGQKVEFLVSFYNNEISEKSEIFDDQFSVERPDGSNFTLKIRSTKLEDSAMYFCASRRRQGKVADTQYFGPGTRLTVL.

A few counts support this clonotype. The chain recombines TRBV4-3 with TRBJ2-3; 8 nucleotides match TRBD2. Germline V gene data show CDR1 as LGHNA and CDR2 as YSLEER. Trimming at V came to 4 bases and at J to 5 bases, leaving 8 bases not matched to a gene. The CDR3 consists of 15 residues. The CDR3 loop reads CASSRGRGGIDTQYF. Written as DNA, the CDR3 is TGCGCCAGCAGCCGAGGACGGGGGGGAATAGATACGCAGTATTTT.

The genes are TRBV12-3 or TRBV12-4 and TRBJ1-1; D not certain. Trimming left V 3 bases short and J 4 bases short, with 12 bases between. The CDR3 has 14 residues. CDR3 coding DNA: TGTGCCAGCAGTTTCCCTACGGGGTCCACTGAAGCTTTCTTT. As protein: CASSFPTGSTEAFF.

This chain uses TRBV4-3 with TRBJ2-1; D gene unclear. V was shortened by 0 bases and J by 7 bases, with 13 bases between the two germline ends. Germline loops: CDR1 LGHNA, CDR2 YSLEER. This CDR3 spans 15 amino acids. DNA of the CDR3: TGCGCCAGCAGCCAAGATGGGTCCGTTGGTAATGAGCAGTTCTTC. Translating gives CASSQDGSVGNEQFF.

V gene TRBV5-5 combines with J gene TRBJ1-2; 8 nucleotides match TRBD1. Germline CDR1 and CDR2: SGHKS and YYEKEE (reference sequence). The CDR3 loop spans 15 amino acids. J lost 2 bases, V lost 2 bases, and 5 bases had no gene match. In nucleotides, the CDR3 is TGTGCCAGCAGCTTTGCCCGGACAGGGAACTATGGCTACACCTTC. Translation: CASSFARTGNYGYTF.

The chain is built from TRBV20-1 and TRBJ2-1; perhaps TRBD2 as D (6 bases). CDR1 is DFQATT and CDR2 is SNEGSKA in the germline V gene (reference sequence). Deletions cut 6 bases from V and 5 bases from J, with 8 bases between. This CDR3 is 11 amino acids long. The CDR3 DNA reads TGCAGTGCGGGGGGAAACAATGAGCAGTTCTTC. It yields the protein CSAGGNNEQFF.

The chain has TRBV6-5 and TRBJ2-7; D uncertain. Germline CDR1 MNHEY, CDR2 SVGAGI. This CDR3 has 13 residues. Trimming removed 0 bases at V and 6 bases at J, with 9 bases between. The CDR3 nucleotides are TGTGCCAGCAGTTACTCGATACGACGCGAGCAGTACTTC. It translates to CASSYSIRREQYF.

This clonotype showed up just a few times. The chain has TRBV20-1 and TRBJ1-6, with D perhaps TRBD1 (5 bases). There are 16 residues in the CDR3. V was clipped by 6 bases and J by 7 bases, with 22 bases between them. The germline CDR1 and CDR2 sequences are DFQATT and SNEGSKA (reference sequence). The CDR3 DNA reads as TGCAGTGCGGTCGTGGGGACCGACCCGGGAAATTCACCCCTCCACTTT. Translation gives CSAVVGTDPGNSPLHF.

This clonotype occurred a few times. The chain employs TRBV24-1 and TRBJ2-3; D remains unclear. Trimming cost V 1 base and J 7 bases, with 14 bases left between them. The germline V gene encodes CDR1 KGHDR and CDR2 SFDVKD. The CDR3 covers 15 residues. This chain's CDR3 is CATSDLGPYDHTQYF. CDR3 nucleotides: TGTGCCACCAGTGATTTAGGGCCCTATGATCATACGCAGTATTTT.

V gene TRBV20-1 combines with J gene TRBJ1-6; the match to TRBD1 covers 11 bases. The V gene's germline CDR1 is DFQATT and CDR2 SNEGSKA (reference sequence). This CDR3 contains 16 residues. V dropped 0 bases and J dropped 5; count of bases not matched to a gene: 3. In DNA form, the CDR3 reads TGCAGTGCTAGAGAGGGGACAGGGGGTCATAATTCACCCCTCCACTTT. Protein sequence: CSAREGTGGHNSPLHF.

In this sample, this clonotype turned up a few times. The chain recombines TRBV7-9 with TRBJ2-6, with TRBD2 as a possible D gene (6 bases). Germline V gene lookup returns CDR1 SEHNR and CDR2 FQNEAQ (reference sequence). The CDR3 loop spans 16 amino acids. Trimming cost V 5 bases and J 2 bases, with 13 bases left between them. The CDR3 spells CASSQGLLTGANVLTF. Here the CDR3 DNA reads TGTGCCAGCAGCCAGGGACTCCTGACTGGGGCCAACGTCCTGACTTTC.